These 5 T cell receptor beta chains share one sample of origin, sequenced in a study of CD8 T cells in ankylosing spondylitis. Via MiXCR, TCRdb re-called the 5' RACE reads, giving one row per CDR3 protein. The table records some 130,000 distinct CDR3 sequences, 7.3% of them present only once. Sequenced: blood, either unsorted or a sorted T cell fraction (not recorded which). Receptor source: a female donor with ankylosing spondylitis or in good health (not recorded which).

The table lists this clonotype with many counts. This sequence joins TRBV20-1 and TRBJ1-6, with D hard to call. Germline lookup yields CDR1 DFQATT and CDR2 SNEGSKA (reference sequence). This CDR3 spans 13 amino acids. Trimming shortened V by 0 bases and J by 10 bases, and 10 bases separated the two germline ends. The CDR3 spells CSAREVLASPLHF. The CDR3 nucleotides read TGCAGTGCTAGAGAAGTGCTCGCATCACCCCTCCACTTT.

This clonotype occurred many times. The chain links TRBV6-1 to TRBJ2-6; tentative D call: TRBD1 (6 bases). The V end was cut by 5 bases, the J end by 4 bases, with 12 bases between. Per the germline V gene, CDR1 is MNHNS and CDR2 is SASEGT. CDR3 length: 15 amino acids. The CDR3 bases are TGTGCCAGCAGTCCTCAGGGGTCCGGGGCCAACGTCCTGACTTTC. Encoded protein: CASSPQGSGANVLTF.

This clonotype was observed at least ten times. This chain uses TRBV7-2 with TRBJ1-3; TRBD1 agrees at 8 bases. Germline loops: CDR1 SGHTA, CDR2 FQGNSA. V dropped 5 bases and J dropped 4; count of bases not matched to a gene: 10. This CDR3 has 16 amino acids. The CDR3 region has the DNA TGTGCCAGCAGCGCGCCCGGACAGGGTTTAGGAAACACCATATATTTT. Amino acid sequence: CASSAPGQGLGNTIYF.

In this sample, this clonotype turned up many times. This rearrangement joins TRBV12-3 or TRBV12-4 to TRBJ2-7, with 9 bases aligning to TRBD1. This CDR3 contains 13 residues. After removal of 6 bases from V and 2 bases from J, the junction contained 2 bases not matched to a gene. CDR3 nucleotide sequence: TGTGCCAGCAGGGGGACAGGGACCTACGAGCAGTACTTC. It codes for CASRGTGTYEQYF.

This clonotype came up a few times. This chain connects TRBV7-2 to TRBJ2-3; D tentatively reads TRBD1 or TRBD2 (5 bases each). Germline values: CDR1 SGHTA, CDR2 FQGNSA. The V end was cut by 6 bases, the J end by 1 base, with 14 bases between. The CDR3 extends over 15 amino acids. The CDR3 sequence: CASSLVTGRTDTQYF. The DNA of the CDR3 is TGTGCCAGCAGTTTGGTCACGGGACGCACAGATACGCAGTATTTT. The full variable domain, completed using reference TRBV7-2 and TRBJ2-3, is GAGVSQSPSNKVTEKGKDVELRCDPISGHTALYWYRQSLGQGLEFLIYFQGNSAPDKSGLPSDRFSAERTGGSVSTLTIQRTQQEDSAVYLCASSLVTGRTDTQYFGPGTRLTVL.